This T cell receptor (beta chain) appears in the sequencing data of a study of T cell clonotyping in hematopoietic cell transplantation. Findings and limits, study-wide: After transplant, recipient diversity fell while pathologically expanded clonotypes grew through day 180. No sorting was done, leaving CD4 and CD8 contributions mixed.

V gave up 1 base and J gave up 0 bases, with 12 bases separating them. CDR3 length: 17 amino acids. CDR1 is LGHNA and CDR2 is YSLEER in the germline V gene. Here immunoSEQ multiplex PCR was the method, and the copy in TCRdb shows in-frame clones only, minus some. The data contain nearly 70,000 clones, 90% to 95% of them singletons. Regarding this clone: What it binds is not known.

Sequencing used peripheral blood mononuclear cells. The chain joins TRBV4-3 to TRBJ1-4; TRBD1 might be the D (5 bases). The TCR comes from a man aged 50-59 years in good health. Some clones in this sample may be carry-over from other donors' samples. Here the CDR3 reads CASSQAPGGTTNEKLFF. As DNA, the CDR3 is TGCGCCAGCAGCCAAGCGCCCGGGGGGACAACTAATGAAAAACTGTTTTTT.